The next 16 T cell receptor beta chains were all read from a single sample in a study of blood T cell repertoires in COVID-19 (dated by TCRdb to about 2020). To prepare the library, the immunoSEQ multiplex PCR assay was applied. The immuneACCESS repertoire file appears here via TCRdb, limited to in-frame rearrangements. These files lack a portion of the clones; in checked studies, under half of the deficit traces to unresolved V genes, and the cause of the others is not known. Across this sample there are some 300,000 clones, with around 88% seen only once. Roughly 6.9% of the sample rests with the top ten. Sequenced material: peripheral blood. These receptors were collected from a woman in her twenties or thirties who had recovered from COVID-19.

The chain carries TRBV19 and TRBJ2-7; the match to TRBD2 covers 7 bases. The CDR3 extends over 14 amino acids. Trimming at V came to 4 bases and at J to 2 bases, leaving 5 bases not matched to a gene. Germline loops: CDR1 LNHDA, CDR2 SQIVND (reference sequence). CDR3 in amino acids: CASSSGGWTYEQYF. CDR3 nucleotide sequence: TGTGCCAGTAGTAGCGGGGGATGGACCTACGAGCAGTACTTC.

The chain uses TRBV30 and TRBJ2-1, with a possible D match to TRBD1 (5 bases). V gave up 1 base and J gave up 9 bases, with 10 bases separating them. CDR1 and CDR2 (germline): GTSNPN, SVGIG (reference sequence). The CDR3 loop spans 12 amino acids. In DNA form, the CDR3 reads TGTGCCTGGAGTGAACAGGCCGGTGAGCAGTTCTTC. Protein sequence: CAWSEQAGEQFF. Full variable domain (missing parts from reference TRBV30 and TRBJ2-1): SQTIHQWPATLVQPVGSPLSLECTVEGTSNPNLYWYRQAAGRGLQLLFYSVGIGQISSEVPQNLSASRPQDRQFILSSKKLLLSDSGFYLCAWSEQAGEQFFGPGTRLTVL.

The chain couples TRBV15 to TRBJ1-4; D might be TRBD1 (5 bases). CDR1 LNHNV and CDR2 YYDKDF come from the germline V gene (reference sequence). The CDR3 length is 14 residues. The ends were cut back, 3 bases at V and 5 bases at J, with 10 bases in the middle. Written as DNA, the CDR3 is TGTGCCACCAGCAGCTTACAGGTGAATGAAAAACTGTTTTTT. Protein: CATSSLQVNEKLFF.

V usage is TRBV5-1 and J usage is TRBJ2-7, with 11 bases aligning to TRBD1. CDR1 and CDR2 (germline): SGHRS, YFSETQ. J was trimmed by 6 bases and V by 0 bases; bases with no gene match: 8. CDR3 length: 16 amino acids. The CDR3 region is CASSLVLGQGASEQYF. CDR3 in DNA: TGCGCCAGCAGCTTGGTTCTAGGACAGGGGGCTAGCGAGCAGTACTTC.

CDR3 sequence reads: CATSDSGTGAESYEQYF. As DNA, the CDR3 is TGTGCCACCAGTGACTCCGGGACAGGGGCGGAGTCCTACGAGCAGTACTTC. The genes are TRBV24-1 and TRBJ2-7; 10 nucleotides agree with TRBD1. The trim removed 4 bases at V and 1 base at J, leaving 9 bases unmatched. Germline lookup yields CDR1 KGHDR and CDR2 SFDVKD. CDR3 length: 17 residues.

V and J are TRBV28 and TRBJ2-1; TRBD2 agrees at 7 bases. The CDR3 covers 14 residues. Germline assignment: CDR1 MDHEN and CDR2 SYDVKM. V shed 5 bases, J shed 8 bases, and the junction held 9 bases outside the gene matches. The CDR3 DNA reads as TGTGCCAGCAGTCTCTGGACTAGTAGGTATGAGCAGTTCTTC. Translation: CASSLWTSRYEQFF.

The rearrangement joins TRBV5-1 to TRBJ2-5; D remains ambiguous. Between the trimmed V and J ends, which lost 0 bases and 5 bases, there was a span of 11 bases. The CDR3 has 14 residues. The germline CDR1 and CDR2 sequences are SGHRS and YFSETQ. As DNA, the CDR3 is TGCGCCAGCAGCTTGGTTCCATTCGGGGAGACCCAGTACTTC. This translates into CASSLVPFGETQYF.

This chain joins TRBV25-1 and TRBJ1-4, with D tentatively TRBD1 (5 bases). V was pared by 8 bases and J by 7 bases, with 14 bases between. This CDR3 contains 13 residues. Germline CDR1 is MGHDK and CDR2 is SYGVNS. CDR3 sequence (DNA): TGTGCCAGCCGGGGGACCCCTCGTGAAAAACTGTTTTTT. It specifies CASRGTPREKLFF.

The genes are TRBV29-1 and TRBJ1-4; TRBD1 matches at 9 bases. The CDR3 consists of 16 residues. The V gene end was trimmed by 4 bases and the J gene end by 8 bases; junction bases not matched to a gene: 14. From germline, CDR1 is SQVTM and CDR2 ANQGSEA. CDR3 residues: CSVAARDRVGLEKLFF. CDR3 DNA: TGCAGCGTTGCGGCGCGGGACAGGGTAGGCCTAGAAAAACTGTTTTTT. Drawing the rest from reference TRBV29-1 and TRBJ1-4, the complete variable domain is SAVISQKPSRDICQRGTSLTIQCQVDSQVTMMFWYRQQPGQSLTLIATANQGSEATYESGFVIDKFPISRPNLTFSTLTVSNMSPEDSSIYLCSVAARDRVGLEKLFFGSGTQLSVL.

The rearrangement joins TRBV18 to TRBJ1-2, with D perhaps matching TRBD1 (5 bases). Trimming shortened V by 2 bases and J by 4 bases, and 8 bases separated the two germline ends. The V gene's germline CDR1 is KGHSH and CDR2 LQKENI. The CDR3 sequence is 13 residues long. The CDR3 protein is CASSPVDSYGYTF. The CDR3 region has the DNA TGTGCCAGCTCACCAGTTGACAGCTATGGCTACACCTTC. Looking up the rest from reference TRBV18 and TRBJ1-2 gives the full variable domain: NAGVMQNPRHLVRRRGQEARLRCSPMKGHSHVYWYRQLPEEGLKFMVYLQKENIIDESGMPKERFSAEFPKEGPSILRIQQVVRGDSAAYFCASSPVDSYGYTFGSGTRLTVV.

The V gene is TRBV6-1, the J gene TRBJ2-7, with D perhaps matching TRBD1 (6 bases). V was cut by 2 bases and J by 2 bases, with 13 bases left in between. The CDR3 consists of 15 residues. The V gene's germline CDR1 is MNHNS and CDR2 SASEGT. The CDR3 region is CASSEWTELPYEQYF. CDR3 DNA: TGTGCCAGCAGTGAATGGACAGAACTACCCTACGAGCAGTACTTC.

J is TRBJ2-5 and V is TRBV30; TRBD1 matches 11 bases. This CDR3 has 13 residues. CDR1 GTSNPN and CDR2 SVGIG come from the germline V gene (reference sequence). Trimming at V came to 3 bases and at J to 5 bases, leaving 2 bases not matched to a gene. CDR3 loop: CAWRDRGQETQYF. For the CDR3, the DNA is TGTGCCTGGAGGGACAGGGGGCAGGAGACCCAGTACTTC. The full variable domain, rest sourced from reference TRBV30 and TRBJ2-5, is SQTIHQWPATLVQPVGSPLSLECTVEGTSNPNLYWYRQAAGRGLQLLFYSVGIGQISSEVPQNLSASRPQDRQFILSSKKLLLSDSGFYLCAWRDRGQETQYFGPGTRLLVL.

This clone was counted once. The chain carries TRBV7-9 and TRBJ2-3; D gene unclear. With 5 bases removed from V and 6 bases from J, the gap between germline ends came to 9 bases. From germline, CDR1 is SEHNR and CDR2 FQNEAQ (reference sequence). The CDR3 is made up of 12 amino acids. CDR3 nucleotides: TGTGCCAGCAGCCCTCGTGTGGATACGCAGTATTTT. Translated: CASSPRVDTQYF.

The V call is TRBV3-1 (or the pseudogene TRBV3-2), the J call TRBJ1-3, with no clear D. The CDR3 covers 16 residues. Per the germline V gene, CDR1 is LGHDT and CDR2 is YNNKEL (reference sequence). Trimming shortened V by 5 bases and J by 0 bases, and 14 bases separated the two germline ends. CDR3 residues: CASSYNSDYSGNTIYF. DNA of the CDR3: TGTGCCAGCAGCTACAACAGCGACTACTCTGGAAACACCATATATTTT.

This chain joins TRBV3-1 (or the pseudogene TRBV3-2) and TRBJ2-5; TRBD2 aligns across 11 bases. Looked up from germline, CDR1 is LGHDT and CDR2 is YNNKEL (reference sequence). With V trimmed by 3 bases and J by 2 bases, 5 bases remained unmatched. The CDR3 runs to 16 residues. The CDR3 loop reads CASSHVIAGGQETQYF. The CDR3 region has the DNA TGTGCCAGCAGCCATGTAATAGCGGGGGGGCAAGAGACCCAGTACTTC.

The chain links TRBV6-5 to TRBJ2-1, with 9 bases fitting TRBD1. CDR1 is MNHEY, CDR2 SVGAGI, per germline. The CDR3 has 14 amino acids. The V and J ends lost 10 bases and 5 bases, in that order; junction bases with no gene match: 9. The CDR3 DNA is TGTGCCACTCTACCGGGACAGGGACACAATGAGCAGTTCTTC. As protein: CATLPGQGHNEQFF.